This note documents a single T cell receptor (beta chain) sequence. What it recognizes is unknown. The sample belongs to a study of radiotherapy plus CTLA-4 blockade in lung cancer. Generated by immunoSEQ multiplex PCR, the TCRdb table keeps only in-frame clones and is missing some. The sample holds 40,000 to 50,000 clones, approximately 78% seen once. Unmatched junction bases numbered 3, after V lost 0 bases and J lost 6 bases. Germline V gives CDR1 KGHSH, CDR2 LQKENI. The CDR3 contains 15 residues. Findings and caveats of the study: There was expansion of tumor-derived TCR clones in blood after radiotherapy plus ipilimumab.

Chemo-refractory metastatic non-small-cell lung cancer patients were treated with focal radiation plus CTLA-4 blockade with ipilimumab. The chain recombines TRBV18 with TRBJ2-7; 12 positions agree with TRBD1. The starting material was peripheral blood, obtained from a patient treated with radiotherapy plus ipilimumab. The clonotype comes from a human donor with non-small cell lung cancer who had stable disease on radiotherapy plus ipilimumab. The CDR3: CASSPPVGQGAEQYF. In nucleotides, the CDR3 is TGTGCCAGCTCACCACCGGTGGGACAGGGGGCCGAGCAGTACTTC.